These T cell receptor beta chains were read from a single sample in a study of blood T cell repertoires in COVID-19. Sequenced by immunoSEQ multiplex PCR; TCRdb stores in-frame clones only, minus some. This sample yields around 250,000 clones, of which around nine tenths are seen a single time; about 1.6% belongs to the top ten. What was sequenced was peripheral blood. These receptors were taken from a woman aged 60-75 years who had recovered from COVID-19. Each CDR3 is given with its conserved first and last residue. A D gene is named only where the DNA matches it firmly. Size is omitted from some rows. Given values are once, few, many or a class for expanded clones.

v_call	clone_size	j_call	d_call	cdr3_aa	cdr3_nt
TRBV5-1	NA	TRBJ2-7	NA	CASSLLSGVDEQYF	TGCGCCAGCAGCTTGTTGTCAGGGGTCGACGAGCAGTACTTC
TRBV20-1	NA	TRBJ1-1	NA	CSASHGVARTEAFF	TGCAGTGCTAGTCACGGGGTGGCCCGGACTGAAGCTTTCTTT
TRBV27	NA	TRBJ1-1	TRBD1	CASSVHRGLTEAFF	TGTGCCAGCAGTGTGCACAGGGGTCTCACTGAAGCTTTCTTT
TRBV28	NA	TRBJ1-2	NA	CAINLRQAKYGYTF	TGTGCCATCAACCTCCGACAGGCCAAGTATGGCTACACCTTC
TRBV5-1	few	TRBJ1-3	TRBD1	CASSLAGGAFGNTIYF	TGCGCCAGCAGCTTGGCAGGGGGCGCTTTTGGAAACACCATATATTTT
TRBV2	NA	TRBJ1-6	NA	CASRFRDSPLHF	TGTGCCAGCAGGTTCCGGGATTCACCCCTCCACTTT
TRBV3-1/TRBV3-2	NA	TRBJ2-3	TRBD2	CASSRRLAGDTDTQYF	TGTGCCAGCAGCCGGAGACTAGCGGGGGACACAGATACGCAGTATTTT
TRBV6-5	NA	TRBJ2-3	NA	CASSYSSSSTDTQYF	TGTGCCAGCAGTTACTCGAGTAGCAGCACAGATACGCAGTATTTT
TRBV28	NA	TRBJ1-2	NA	CASSFQDYGYTF	TGTGCCAGCAGTTTTCAGGACTATGGCTACACCTTC
TRBV18	few	TRBJ1-1	TRBD1	CASSQGANTEAFF	TGTGCCAGCTCACAGGGGGCGAACACTGAAGCTTTCTTT
TRBV11-1	NA	TRBJ2-7	TRBD1	CASSRQGVSEQYF	TGTGCCAGCAGCCGACAGGGAGTCTCCGAGCAGTACTTC
TRBV6-2/TRBV6-3	NA	TRBJ1-1	TRBD1	CASSYSAGGSEAFF	TGTGCCAGCAGTTACTCCGCAGGGGGCTCTGAAGCTTTCTTT
TRBV4-1	NA	TRBJ2-3	TRBD2	CASSQSIAGIPDTQYF	TGCGCCAGCAGCCAATCAATAGCGGGGATACCAGATACGCAGTATTTT
TRBV5-6	NA	TRBJ1-5	TRBD1	CASSLGQGTRVSQPQHF	TGTGCCAGCAGCTTAGGACAGGGGACGAGAGTAAGTCAGCCCCAGCATTTT
TRBV15	NA	TRBJ1-5	TRBD1	CATSRVRQGGQPQHF	TGTGCCACCAGCAGAGTACGACAGGGTGGCCAGCCCCAGCATTTT
TRBV28	few	TRBJ1-6	TRBD1	CASRITGQGNSPLHF	TGTGCCAGCAGAATCACGGGACAGGGGAATTCACCCCTCCACTTT
TRBV7-2	NA	TRBJ2-7	TRBD2	CASSLRLRGGDQTYEQYF	TGTGCCAGCAGCTTAAGGTTGCGGGGGGGCGATCAGACGTACGAGCAGTACTTC
TRBV24-1	NA	TRBJ1-1	NA	CATQGVGKGNTEAFF	TGTGCCACCCAGGGTGTCGGAAAGGGGAACACTGAAGCTTTCTTT
TRBV18	NA	TRBJ2-5	TRBD1	CANSPTGGRETQYF	TGTGCCAACTCACCTACAGGGGGGCGAGAGACCCAGTACTTC
TRBV9	NA	TRBJ2-3	NA	CASRDTTDTQYF	TGTGCCAGTCGGGACACCACAGATACGCAGTATTTT
TRBV28	NA	TRBJ1-2	TRBD1	CASILGTETYGYTF	TGTGCCAGCATTCTCGGGACAGAGACTTATGGCTACACCTTC
TRBV29-1	NA	TRBJ2-5	NA	CSVELRSQETQYF	TGCAGCGTTGAGTTAAGAAGTCAGGAGACCCAGTACTTC
TRBV9	NA	TRBJ2-2	TRBD2	CASSPGTSGNTGELFF	TGTGCCAGCAGCCCGGGGACTAGCGGGAACACCGGGGAGCTGTTTTTT
TRBV12-3/TRBV12-4	NA	TRBJ2-1	TRBD2	CASSPSGNEQFF	TGTGCCAGCAGCCCTAGCGGGAATGAGCAGTTCTTC
TRBV7-2	once	TRBJ1-2	TRBD1	CASSQDLDRGTTF	TGTGCCAGCAGCCAGGACTTAGACAGGGGAACCACCTTC
TRBV5-6	NA	TRBJ1-1	NA	CASSSPDRNTEAFF	TGTGCCAGCAGCTCGCCTGACAGGAACACTGAAGCTTTCTTT
TRBV19	NA	TRBJ2-5	NA	CASSRQGYQETQYF	TGTGCCAGTAGTCGGCAGGGCTACCAAGAGACCCAGTACTTC
TRBV2	NA	TRBJ2-3	TRBD2	CASSDDIGGVPDTQYF	TGTGCCAGCAGTGACGATATCGGGGGGGTCCCAGATACGCAGTATTTT
TRBV20-1	NA	TRBJ2-1	NA	CSARGHNEQFF	TGCAGTGCCAGGGGCCACAATGAGCAGTTCTTC
TRBV7-9	NA	TRBJ2-3	NA	CASSFSWQLTDTQYF	TGTGCCAGCAGCTTTAGCTGGCAGCTCACAGATACGCAGTATTTT
TRBV7-2	NA	TRBJ1-3	TRBD1	CASSSKGTVVGNTIYF	TGTGCCAGCAGCTCTAAAGGGACAGTTGTAGGAAACACCATATATTTT
TRBV6-1	NA	TRBJ2-4	NA	CASSEPSLENIQYF	TGTGCCAGCAGTGAACCCAGTCTTGAAAACATTCAGTACTTC
TRBV28	NA	TRBJ1-2	TRBD1	CASRRDRGYGYTF	TGTGCCAGCAGACGTGACAGGGGATATGGCTACACCTTC
TRBV19	NA	TRBJ2-2	NA	CASSGRGPNTGELFF	TGTGCCAGTAGCGGGCGGGGGCCGAACACCGGGGAGCTGTTTTTT
TRBV4-2	NA	TRBJ1-2	NA	CASSQDLEPYGYTF	TGTGCCAGCAGCCAAGATTTGGAGCCCTATGGCTACACCTTC
TRBV3-1/TRBV3-2	NA	TRBJ2-1	TRBD2	CASSQGSGGAGSEQFF	TGTGCCAGCAGCCAAGGCAGCGGGGGGGCCGGTAGTGAGCAGTTCTTC
TRBV12-3/TRBV12-4	NA	TRBJ2-1	TRBD2	CASSLPGLGEQFF	TGTGCCAGCAGCCTTCCGGGACTAGGGGAGCAGTTCTTC
TRBV7-2	NA	TRBJ1-2	NA	CASSENPLGGYTF	TGTGCCAGCAGCGAAAACCCCCTAGGTGGCTACACCTTC
TRBV12-5	NA	TRBJ2-1	TRBD1	CASSGTGRNEQFF	TGTGCTAGTTCCGGGACAGGGCGGAATGAGCAGTTCTTC
TRBV7-9	NA	TRBJ2-4	NA	CASSSVEGVKNIQYF	TGTGCCAGCAGCTCAGTTGAGGGGGTCAAAAACATTCAGTACTTC